The TCR beta chain described here comes from a study of cytomegalovirus exposure and HLA in healthy donors. V was trimmed by 5 bases and J by 2 bases, leaving 16 bases between them. Germline CDR1 reads SGHNT; CDR2 reads YYREEE (reference sequence). This CDR3 comprises 16 residues. The PCR employed 60 Vbeta primers together with 13 Jbeta primers. Assay: immunoSEQ multiplex PCR; the TCRdb copy retains only in-frame clones and omits some. This sample has around 200,000 clones, with about 81% found just once. The receptor was derived from a woman aged 18-35 years in good health and CMV-seronegative. The rearrangement uses TRBV5-4 and TRBJ2-2; maybe TRBD2 (6 bases). Sequencing was carried out using PBMCs. The CDR3 loop reads CASSSRAGINTGELFF. CDR3 sequence (DNA): TGTGCCAGCAGTTCAAGGGCGGGAATAAACACCGGGGAGCTGTTTTTT.